The 27 T cell receptor beta chains given below trace back to one sample, sequenced in a study of blood T cells in healthy people across ages (dated by TCRdb to 2013 to 2016). The library was generated by 5' RACE. Sequencing instrument: Illumina HiSeq 2500. A second roughly 6 to 12 cycle PCR used a sample-barcoded 5' primer and a J-beta primer mix. The public sequencing data were trimmed at Q25 with fastp and processed into clonotypes with MiXCR by TCRdb, which kept only in-frame beta chains. Rows merge per CDR3 protein into single entries with the most common DNA and genes. Present in this sample are roughly 800,000 distinct CDR3 sequences, about 55% of which were seen just once. Of the sample, about two fifths falls within the top ten clones. Sequencing was performed on blood. The origin of the receptors is a man older than 75 in good health.

The chain couples TRBV10-3 to TRBJ2-7, with TRBD2 identical over 12 bases. V shed 10 bases and J 3 bases; nucleotides not matched to a gene: 7. This CDR3 region has 14 residues. CDR1 and CDR2 from the germline V gene are ENHRY and SYGVKD. CDR3 in DNA: TGTGCCAGCAAGGGACTAGCGGGTAACTACGAGCAGTACTTC. It codes for CASKGLAGNYEQYF.

The CDR3 region is CAIRPGLGAYNEQFF. As DNA, the CDR3 is TGTGCCATCAGACCGGGACTAGGGGCCTACAATGAGCAGTTCTTC. V usage is TRBV10-3 and J usage is TRBJ2-1; 8 bases match TRBD2. The CDR3 covers 15 residues. Germline V lookup: CDR1 ENHRY, CDR2 SYGVKD. The junction had 6 bases not matched to a gene; V was cut back by 6 bases and J by 2 bases.

The chain links TRBV9 to TRBJ2-7; D is uncertain. CDR3 size: 15 residues. Germline V gene data show CDR1 as SGDLS and CDR2 as YYNGEE. With 3 bases removed from V and 3 bases from J, the gap between germline ends came to 16 bases. In nucleotides, the CDR3 is TGTGCCAGCAGCGCAGGACGGTTTCCTGACTACGAGCAGTACTTC. Translated, it gives CASSAGRFPDYEQYF.

Concerning this clonotype: The junction shows a germline mismatch at one end, possibly a read error. The V and J genes are TRBV7-2 and TRBJ1-5; no definite D call. The germline V gene has CDR1 SGHTA and CDR2 FQGNSA. The CDR3 is 13 residues long. CDR3 sequence (DNA): TGTGCCAGCAGCTCAAGGAACAATCCGCCCCAGCATTTT. Translated, it gives CASSSRNNPPQHF.

The V call is TRBV6-5, the J call TRBJ1-6; D might be TRBD1 (5 bases). Germline assignment: CDR1 MNHEY and CDR2 SVGAGI. There are 15 residues in the CDR3. Trimming shortened V by 2 bases and J by 8 bases, and 13 bases separated the two germline ends. The CDR3 protein is CASSYAGRRDSPLHF. As DNA, the CDR3 is TGTGCCAGCAGTTACGCAGGGCGCCGGGATTCACCCCTCCACTTT.

The J gene is TRBJ2-3, the V gene TRBV4-1, with 8 bases that match TRBD2. Germline values: CDR1 MGHRA, CDR2 YSYEKL. V dropped 0 bases and J dropped 7; count of bases not matched to a gene: 12. The CDR3 is 17 residues long. This CDR3 reads CASSQDKTGGLPYTQYF. The CDR3 bases are TGCGCCAGCAGCCAAGATAAAACGGGAGGGCTCCCCTATACGCAGTATTTT.

A word on this clonotype: One end of the junction varies from germline; a read error may be responsible. The chain combines TRBV3-1 with TRBJ2-7; D is perhaps TRBD2 (6 bases). This CDR3 region has 15 residues. Germline CDR1 is LGHDT and CDR2 is YNNKEL (reference sequence). CDR3 in amino acids: CASSQDPGVVYEQCF. CDR3 DNA: TGTGCCAGCAGCCAAGATCCGGGAGTGGTGTACGAGCAGTGCTTC.

The chain joins TRBV7-9 to TRBJ2-1; 11 bases line up with TRBD1. Germline CDR1 SEHNR, CDR2 FQNEAQ (reference sequence). V gave up 4 bases and J gave up 9 bases; unmatched junction bases: 5. The CDR3 sequence is 14 residues long. The CDR3 DNA is TGTGCCAGCAGCTGGGACAGGGGGTCCAGTGAGCAGTTCTTC. This translates into CASSWDRGSSEQFF.

This clonotype was seen many times. The genes are TRBV4-1 and TRBJ1-2; 8 bases map to TRBD1. Germline V lookup: CDR1 MGHRA, CDR2 YSYEKL. V lost 4 bases, J lost 8 bases, and 12 bases stayed unmatched. The CDR3 extends over 15 amino acids. The CDR3 protein is CASSRPDREMEGYTF. The CDR3 nucleotides read TGCGCCAGCAGCCGACCGGACAGGGAGATGGAGGGCTACACCTTC.

This rearrangement joins TRBV20-1 to TRBJ2-5, with 11 positions matching TRBD2. With V trimmed by 6 bases and J by 11 bases, 14 bases remained unmatched. CDR1 is DFQATT and CDR2 is SNEGSKA in the germline V gene (reference sequence). This CDR3 is built from 14 residues. In DNA, the CDR3 is TGCAGTGCGGGGGGGACTAGCGGATACAATGAGCAGTACTTC. Translating gives CSAGGTSGYNEQYF.

This clonotype was seen a few times. V gene TRBV20-1 combines with J gene TRBJ1-5; D unclear. Per germline, CDR1 DFQATT and CDR2 SNEGSKA (reference sequence). V dropped 3 bases and J dropped 3 bases, with 9 bases sitting between them. CDR3 length equals 13 residues. CDR3 loop: CSASLQPNQPQHF. The CDR3 DNA is TGCAGTGCTAGTCTACAACCCAATCAGCCCCAGCATTTT.

Comment on this clonotype: One base away lies a much larger clone, so this may be a sequencing read error. J is TRBJ2-5 and V is TRBV7-2, with 9 bases that match TRBD1. The J call is in doubt because the DNA end fits TRBJ2-7 better. CDR1 and CDR2 (germline): SGHTA, FQGNSA. CDR3 length: 15 residues. CDR3 loop: CASSLGGQGLTEQYF. In DNA, the CDR3 is TGTGCCAGCAGCTTAGGGGGACAGGGTCTGACCGAGCAGTACTTC.

This sequence joins TRBV9 and TRBJ2-3, with TRBD2 matching 11 bases. Germline CDR1 SGDLS, CDR2 YYNGEE. With V trimmed by 4 bases and J by 9 bases, 13 bases remained unmatched. This CDR3 spans 16 amino acids. The CDR3 DNA sequence: TGTGCCAGCAGCTTGGATAGCGGGAGGGCCATTTACACGCAGTATTTT. This gives the protein CASSLDSGRAIYTQYF. Drawing the rest from reference TRBV9 and TRBJ2-3, the complete variable domain is DSGVTQTPKHLITATGQRVTLRCSPRSGDLSVYWYQQSLDQGLQFLIQYYNGEERAKGNILERFSAQQFPDLHSELNLSSLELGDSALYFCASSLDSGRAIYTQYFGPGTRLTVL.

This clonotype has a handful of counts. V usage is TRBV6-5 and J usage is TRBJ2-3; 8 positions match TRBD2. The J segment lost 14 bases and the V segment lost 7 bases, leaving 17 bases of the junction unmatched. Germline V gene lookup returns CDR1 MNHEY and CDR2 SVGAGI. The CDR3 totals 14 residues. The CDR3 bases are TGTGCCAGCATCGGGAGGGCTGGGCACAGATACGCGTATTTT. This translates into CASIGRAGHRYAYF.

The chain couples TRBV24-1 to TRBJ2-3; D gene ambiguous. V was clipped by 0 bases and J by 6 bases, with 6 bases between them. The CDR3 extends over 13 amino acids. Germline V gene data show CDR1 as KGHDR and CDR2 as SFDVKD. The CDR3 DNA sequence: TGTGCCACCAGTGATTTGCGGTTCGATACGCAGTATTTT. It specifies CATSDLRFDTQYF.

The V gene is TRBV6-6, the J gene TRBJ2-1; D is unresolved. The CDR3 consists of 14 residues. V dropped 6 bases and J dropped 0 bases, with 9 bases sitting between them. CDR1 and CDR2 from the germline V gene are MNHNY and SVGAGI (reference sequence). The CDR3 DNA reads TGTGCCAGCAGGCCGGGTCTCTCCTACAATGAGCAGTTCTTC. Translated, it gives CASRPGLSYNEQFF.

The chain carries TRBV9 and TRBJ1-1; D remains unclear. The CDR3 is 14 residues long. Germline CDR1 reads SGDLS; CDR2 reads YYNGEE. Trimming left V 4 bases short and J 3 bases short, with 13 bases between. The CDR3 DNA sequence: TGTGCCAGCAGCCTAGGATTAGGGTACACTGAAGCTTTCTTT. Its translation is CASSLGLGYTEAFF.

The chain combines TRBV7-2 with TRBJ2-7, with 12 nucleotides matching TRBD2. The CDR3 covers 15 residues. From germline, CDR1 is SGHTA and CDR2 FQGNSA. The junction had 5 bases not matched to a gene; V was cut back by 5 bases and J by 3 bases. The CDR3 sequence: CASSVPGLAGYEQYF. CDR3 coding DNA: TGTGCCAGCAGCGTACCGGGACTAGCGGGCTACGAGCAGTACTTC.

V usage is TRBV29-1 and J usage is TRBJ1-2, with 7 bases identical to TRBD1. The CDR3 covers 13 residues. V was pared by 7 bases and J by 0 bases, with 5 bases of the junction left unmatched. The germline gives CDR1 SQVTM, CDR2 ANQGSEA. The CDR3 DNA reads TGCAGCGGGTCGACAGGGCCTAACTATGGCTACACCTTC. Translated: CSGSTGPNYGYTF. The full variable domain, its missing parts supplied by reference TRBV29-1 and TRBJ1-2, is SAVISQKPSRDICQRGTSLTIQCQVDSQVTMMFWYRQQPGQSLTLIATANQGSEATYESGFVIDKFPISRPNLTFSTLTVSNMSPEDSSIYLCSGSTGPNYGYTFGSGTRLTVV.

The chain couples TRBV20-1 to TRBJ2-7; 8 bases align to TRBD2. In germline, CDR1 is DFQATT, CDR2 SNEGSKA (reference sequence). The length of the CDR3 is 13 residues. The CDR3 sequence is CSPSRAGEYEQYF. The CDR3 nucleotides read TGCAGCCCCTCAAGAGCGGGAGAGTACGAGCAGTACTTC.

The chain carries TRBV5-6 and TRBJ2-5, with D maybe TRBD2 (6 bases). Germline CDR1 is SGHDT and CDR2 is YYEEEE. Trimming took 0 bases from V and 11 from J, leaving 17 bases between them. This CDR3 has 14 residues. The CDR3 region is CASSLGGTYNEQYF. The DNA of the CDR3 is TGTGCCAGCAGCTTGGGCGGGACCTACAATGAGCAGTACTTC.

J is TRBJ2-2 and V is TRBV20-1, with 8 positions matching TRBD2. This CDR3 has 13 residues. Germline values: CDR1 DFQATT, CDR2 SNEGSKA (reference sequence). Trimming took 7 bases from V and 4 from J; bases not matched to a gene: 5. The CDR3 reads CSGGGGSTGELFF. CDR3 nucleotide sequence: TGCAGTGGAGGCGGGGGGAGCACCGGGGAGCTGTTTTTT.

This clonotype came up once. V and J are TRBV7-8 and TRBJ1-4; the match to TRBD1 covers 10 bases. J lost 7 bases, V lost 3 bases, and 5 bases had no gene match. Germline V lookup: CDR1 SGHVS, CDR2 FQNEAQ. The CDR3 consists of 15 residues. CDR3 loop: CASSFAGTGAEKLFF. CDR3 sequence (DNA): TGTGCCAGCAGCTTTGCCGGGACAGGGGCTGAAAAACTGTTTTTT.

This sequence joins TRBV5-1 and TRBJ2-7; the D is unclear. V was cut by 2 bases and J by 3 bases, with 9 bases left in between. Germline V gives CDR1 SGHRS, CDR2 YFSETQ. This CDR3 spans 13 amino acids. CDR3 residues: CASSFGPDYEQYF. Here the CDR3 DNA reads TGCGCCAGCAGCTTCGGCCCCGACTACGAGCAGTACTTC.

This clonotype has just a few counts. J is TRBJ1-2 and V is TRBV20-1; maybe TRBD1 (5 bases). The CDR3 has 14 amino acids. Germline V lookup: CDR1 DFQATT, CDR2 SNEGSKA (reference sequence). V lost 6 bases to trimming and J lost 4 bases, with 18 bases between them. CDR3 protein: CSASRDPMAYGYTF. CDR3 nucleotides: TGCAGTGCGAGCCGGGACCCCATGGCCTATGGCTACACCTTC.

The chain recombines TRBV29-1 with TRBJ1-4; no definite D call. CDR3 length: 14 residues. Germline V gives CDR1 SQVTM, CDR2 ANQGSEA. Trimming shortened V by 3 bases and J by 0 bases, and 8 bases separated the two germline ends. Written as DNA, the CDR3 is TGCAGCGTTGATGGATCTCCAACTAATGAAAAACTGTTTTTT. It encodes CSVDGSPTNEKLFF.

This clonotype was observed a few times. This sequence joins TRBV13 and TRBJ2-1, with D perhaps given as TRBD1 or TRBD2 (5 bases each). This CDR3 is 14 amino acids long. Germline V gene lookup returns CDR1 PRHDT and CDR2 FYEKMQ (reference sequence). V was trimmed by 5 bases and J by 5 bases, leaving 13 bases between them. In nucleotides, the CDR3 is TGTGCCAGCAGCCGATGGGGGATTAACAATGAGCAGTTCTTC. This codes for CASSRWGINNEQFF.